This note documents a single T cell receptor beta chain sequence. No antigen is known for it. Patients who had autoimmune disease history or got systemic immunosuppression were left out. The source of the sample is a study of OX40 agonist ivuxolimab in advanced cancers. Study-wide context: Cancers in dose escalation were hepatocellular, melanoma, renal cell and head and neck.

Generated by immunoSEQ multiplex PCR, the TCRdb table keeps only in-frame clones and is missing some. The table lists about 23,000 clones, around 79% of them singletons. Study-level findings and limits: Dosing at 0.1 to 3.0 mg/kg was accompanied by clonal expansion of CD4+ and CD8+ blood T cells by week 6.

Deletions cut 5 bases from V and 7 bases from J, with 12 bases between. The germline gives CDR1 SNHLY, CDR2 FYNNEI. The CDR3 extends over 13 amino acids. The sample here was CD4+ or CD8+ T cells sorted from blood, taken in a trial of the OX40 agonist ivuxolimab. This rearrangement joins TRBV2 to TRBJ1-5; possible D gene TRBD1, 6 bases. This clonotype was sampled from an adult with an advanced solid tumor such as melanoma, head and neck, liver or kidney cancer. The CDR3 DNA sequence: TGTGCCAGCAGTCCAGGGGAAATGCAGCCCCAGCATTTT. Translated, it gives CASSPGEMQPQHF.